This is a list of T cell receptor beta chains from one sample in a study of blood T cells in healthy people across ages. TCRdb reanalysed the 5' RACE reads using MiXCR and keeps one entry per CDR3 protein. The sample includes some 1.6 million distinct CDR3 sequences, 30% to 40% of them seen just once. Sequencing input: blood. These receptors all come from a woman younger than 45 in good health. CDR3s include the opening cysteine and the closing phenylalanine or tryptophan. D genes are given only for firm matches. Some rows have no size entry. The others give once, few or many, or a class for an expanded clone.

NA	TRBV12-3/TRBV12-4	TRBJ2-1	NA	TGTGCCAGCAGTACGAGGGTTTTGGATGAGCAGTTCTTC	CASSTRVLDEQFF
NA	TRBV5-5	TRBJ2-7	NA	TGTGCCAGCAGCTCGAAACAGGGATTCTCCTACGAGCAGTACTTC	CASSSKQGFSYEQYF
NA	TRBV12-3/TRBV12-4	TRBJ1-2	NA	TGTGCCAGCAGTTTCGTAGGGTTAGACGACTATGGCTACACCTTC	CASSFVGLDDYGYTF
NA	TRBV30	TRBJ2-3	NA	TGTGCCTTTATAAGAACTACGGCCACAGATACGCAGTATTTT	CAFIRTTATDTQYF
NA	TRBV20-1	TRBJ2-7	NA	TGCAGTGCTGGGGGTCCCGCTATCGAGCAGTACTTC	CSAGGPAIEQYF
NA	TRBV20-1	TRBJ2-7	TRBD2	TGCAGTATAACTAGCGGGCTCTCCTACGAGCAGTACTTC	CSITSGLSYEQYF
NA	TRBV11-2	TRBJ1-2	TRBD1	TGTGCCAGCAGCTTAGTAATCGGACAGGGTGTCTATGGCTACACCTTC	CASSLVIGQGVYGYTF
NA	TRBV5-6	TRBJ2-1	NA	TGTGCCAGCAGCTTGGCGACCGGGTGGGGTTACAATGAGCAGTTCTTC	CASSLATGWGYNEQFF
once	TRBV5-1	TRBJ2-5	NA	TGCGCCAGCAGCTTGCGCCTGACTGGGGGGGAGACCCAGTACTTC	CASSLRLTGGETQYF
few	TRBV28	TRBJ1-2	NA	TGTGCCAGCAGTTTAGGACTGAGTATTAACTATGGCTACACCTTC	CASSLGLSINYGYTF
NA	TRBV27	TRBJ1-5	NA	TGTGCCAGCAGTCCCGTTGTCAGCGGAGCGAATCAGCCCCAGCATTTT	CASSPVVSGANQPQHF
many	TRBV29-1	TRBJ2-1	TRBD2	TGCAGCGTTCTCGCGGGGGGAAGCTCCTACAATGAGCAGTTCTTC	CSVLAGGSSYNEQFF
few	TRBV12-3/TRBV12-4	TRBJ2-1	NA	TGTGCCAGCAGTTTAACTAGCATCTACAATGAGCAGTTCTTC	CASSLTSIYNEQFF
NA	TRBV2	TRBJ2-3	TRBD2	TGTGCCAGCAGCACGGGACTAGGCACAGATACGCAGTATTTT	CASSTGLGTDTQYF
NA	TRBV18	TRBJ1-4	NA	TGTGCCAGCTCACCAAGGATGAGCCCAGGAGGAGGTGAAAAACTGTTTTTT	CASSPRMSPGGGEKLFF
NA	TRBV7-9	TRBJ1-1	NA	TGTGCCAGCAGCTTGGACAGAACCCTCACTGAAGCTTTCTTT	CASSLDRTLTEAFF
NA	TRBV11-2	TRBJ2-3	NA	TGTGCCAGCAGCTCCATCGCCGGACGCACAGATACGCAGTATTTT	CASSSIAGRTDTQYF
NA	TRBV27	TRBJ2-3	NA	TGTGCCAGCAGTGTGGGGGCTAAGAAGACAGATACGCAGTATTTT	CASSVGAKKTDTQYF
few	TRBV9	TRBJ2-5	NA	TGTGCCAGCAGCGTAGGACAGAGCCAAGAGACCCAGTACTTC	CASSVGQSQETQYF
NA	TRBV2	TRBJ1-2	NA	TGTGCCAGCTCCGGGACTCTCGGTCGTGGCTACACCTTC	CASSGTLGRGYTF
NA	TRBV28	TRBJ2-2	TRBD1	TGTGCCAGCAGTGACAGGGTACTAGAGAACACCGGGGAGCTGTTTTTT	CASSDRVLENTGELFF
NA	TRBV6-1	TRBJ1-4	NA	TGTGCCAGCAGTTCCAAAACAGGGTTTCGGGATGAAAAACTGTTTTTT	CASSSKTGFRDEKLFF
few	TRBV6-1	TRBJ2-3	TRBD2	TGTGCCAGCAGGGACGGCGGGAGATGGGACACAGATACGCAGTATTTT	CASRDGGRWDTDTQYF
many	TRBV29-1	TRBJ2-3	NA	TGCAGCGCAGTCGATCAGGGTGATACGCAGTATTTT	CSAVDQGDTQYF
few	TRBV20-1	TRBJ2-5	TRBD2	TGCAGTGCTAGTAAGGGACTAGCGGAGAGGGAGACCCAGTACTTC	CSASKGLAERETQYF
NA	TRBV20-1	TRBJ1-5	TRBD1	TGCAGTGCTAGTGGGACAGGGGTGGATAGCAATCAGCCCCAGCATTTT	CSASGTGVDSNQPQHF
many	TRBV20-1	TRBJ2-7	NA	TGCAGTGCCACGAAGGGGAGCTCCTACGAGCAGTACTTC	CSATKGSSYEQYF
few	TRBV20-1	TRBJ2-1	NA	TGCAGTGCAAGACTGCCGGGGAGTGAGCAGTTCTTC	CSARLPGSEQFF
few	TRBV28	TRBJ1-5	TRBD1	TGTGCCAGCAGTTTTTTGGACAGGTCCAATCAGCCCCAGCATTTT	CASSFLDRSNQPQHF
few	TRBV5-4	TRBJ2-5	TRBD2	TGTGCCAGCAGTTTGAGAGGTAGCGGGGGGTCAGAGACCCAGTACTTC	CASSLRGSGGSETQYF
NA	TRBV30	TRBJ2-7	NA	TGTGCCTGGAGTACCTACTCCTACGAGCAGTACTTC	CAWSTYSYEQYF
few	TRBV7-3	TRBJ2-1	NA	TGTGCCAGCAGCTCAGGGGGGTTTAACCACAATGAGCAGTTCTTC	CASSSGGFNHNEQFF
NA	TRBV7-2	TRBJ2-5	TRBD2	TGTGCCAGCAGGCGACTAGCGGGTTTACGGGAGACCCAGTACTTC	CASRRLAGLRETQYF
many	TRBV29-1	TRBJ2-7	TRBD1	TGCAGCGTAAGCAGGGGGCAGGGGTACGAGCAGTACTTC	CSVSRGQGYEQYF
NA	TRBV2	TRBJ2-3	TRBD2	TGTGCCAGCAGGCAGACTAGCGGGGGTGCAGATACGCAGTATTTT	CASRQTSGGADTQYF
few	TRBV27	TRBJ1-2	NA	TGTGCCAGCAGTCGCCGACCCGGTGGGGACTATGGCTACACCTTC	CASSRRPGGDYGYTF
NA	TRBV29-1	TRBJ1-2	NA	TGCAGCGACGGGGGATGTGGCTACACCTTC	CSDGGCGYTF
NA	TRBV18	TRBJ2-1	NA	TGTGCCAGCTCAAGGCGGGGAATTGAGCAGTTCTTC	CASSRRGIEQFF
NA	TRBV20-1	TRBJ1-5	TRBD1	TGCAGTGCTATAGGGGGCGTGGCTCCGCCCCAGCATTTT	CSAIGGVAPPQHF
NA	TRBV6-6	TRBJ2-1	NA	TGTGCCAGCAGTTACAGACCGGCAGGGTCACAGGGTGAGCAGTTCTTC	CASSYRPAGSQGEQFF
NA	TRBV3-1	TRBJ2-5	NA	TGTGCCAGCAGCCCAACAGGGAGCAGGAAGGTTCAAGAGACCCAGTACTTC	CASSPTGSRKVQETQYF
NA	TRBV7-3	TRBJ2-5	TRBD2	TGTGCCAGCAGCCTATGGGGGGGGGTTGACGCAGCAGAGACCCAGTACTTC	CASSLWGGVDAAETQYF
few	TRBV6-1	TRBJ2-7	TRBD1	TGTGCCAGCAGGGGGACAGTCCTATACGAGCAGTACTTC	CASRGTVLYEQYF
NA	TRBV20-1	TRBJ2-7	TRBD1	TGCAGTGCTAGATTGGGACAGGGTAAGGCCGAGCAGTACTTC	CSARLGQGKAEQYF
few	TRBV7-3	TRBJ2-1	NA	TGTGCCAGCAGCTACTTGGGGGGGGCCACCTACAATGAGCAGTTCTTC	CASSYLGGATYNEQFF
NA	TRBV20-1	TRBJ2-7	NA	TGCAGTGCTACGGGGACTTACTCCTACGAGCAGTACTTC	CSATGTYSYEQYF